This T cell receptor beta chain was observed in a study of blood T cell repertoires in COVID-19. The assay was immunoSEQ multiplex PCR, and TCRdb's table has in-frame clones only and misses some. The sample has some 400,000 clones, 75% to 90% seen once. Germline V gives CDR1 SSHAT, CDR2 FNYEAQ (reference sequence). This CDR3 has 12 residues. Only one count was recorded for this clone. Relative to the germline gene, one junction end is altered; a read error may explain this. J is TRBJ1-4 and V is TRBV7-7; 7 nucleotides agree with TRBD1. The receptor was isolated from a man under 40 who had recovered from COVID-19. The sequencing input was PBMCs or T cells enriched from blood (not recorded which). CDR3 nucleotide sequence: TGTGCTAGCAGCCCAGGGGGAGAAAAACTGTTTTTT. This translates into CASSPGGEKLFF.